These 30 T cell receptor beta chains originate from one sample sequenced in a study of cytomegalovirus exposure and HLA in healthy donors. PCR employed 60 Vbeta and 13 Jbeta primers. Profiling relied on immunoSEQ multiplex PCR, and the TCRdb table lists in-frame clones only, not all of them. The sample includes about 200,000 clones, approximately 85% of them seen just once. The sample was PBMCs. The receptors stem from a woman aged 40-49 years in good health and CMV-seronegative.

This chain links TRBV10-3 with TRBJ1-2; no clear D gene. The CDR3 length is 14 residues. The germline gives CDR1 ENHRY, CDR2 SYGVKD. With 2 bases removed from V and 4 bases from J, the gap between germline ends came to 11 bases. Here the CDR3 reads CAISEAGSSYGYTF. CDR3 in DNA: TGTGCCATCAGTGAGGCGGGCAGTTCCTATGGCTACACCTTC.

The chain recombines TRBV9 with TRBJ2-5; 10 bases are a match to TRBD1. Germline values: CDR1 SGDLS, CDR2 YYNGEE. The CDR3 totals 16 residues. V dropped 7 bases and J dropped 5; count of bases not matched to a gene: 14. DNA for the CDR3: TGTGCCAGCGCCAAATTCCGGGACAGGGGAGCGGAGACCCAGTACTTC. It is translated as CASAKFRDRGAETQYF. The full variable domain, rest sourced from reference TRBV9 and TRBJ2-5, is DSGVTQTPKHLITATGQRVTLRCSPRSGDLSVYWYQQSLDQGLQFLIQYYNGEERAKGNILERFSAQQFPDLHSELNLSSLELGDSALYFCASAKFRDRGAETQYFGPGTRLLVL.

The V call is TRBV19, the J call TRBJ1-1, with 8 bases matching TRBD1. Trimming cost V 4 bases and J 4 bases; bases outside gene matches: 11. CDR1 and CDR2 from the germline V gene are LNHDA and SQIVND (reference sequence). This CDR3 contains 16 residues. The CDR3 nucleotides read TGTGCCAGTAGTAGTCCCTCGACAGGGGCGAGCACTGAAGCTTTCTTT. It yields the protein CASSSPSTGASTEAFF.

The chain recombines TRBV2 with TRBJ2-3; TRBD2 agrees at 7 bases. V lost 7 bases, J lost 1 base, and 5 bases stayed unmatched. The CDR3 contains 14 residues. Germline-derived CDR1 and CDR2 are SNHLY and FYNNEI. In nucleotides, the CDR3 is TGTGCCAGCATCAAAGGGAGGGGCACAGATACGCAGTATTTT. Its protein is CASIKGRGTDTQYF.

This chain connects TRBV6-5 to TRBJ1-1; D unresolved. Germline V gives CDR1 MNHEY, CDR2 SVGAGI. This CDR3 spans 14 amino acids. Trimming removed 2 bases from V and 1 base from J, with 8 bases in between. The CDR3 bases are TGTGCCAGCAGTTACGGGCTTTCGAACACTGAAGCTTTCTTT. It translates to CASSYGLSNTEAFF.

The chain links TRBV29-1 to TRBJ2-7; TRBD1 aligns across 8 bases. V lost 6 bases to trimming and J lost 2 bases; unmatched junction nucleotides: 6. Per the germline V gene, CDR1 is SQVTM and CDR2 is ANQGSEA. CDR3 length: 13 amino acids. CDR3 residues: CSVRGQGTYEQYF. Written as DNA, the CDR3 is TGCAGCGTCCGAGGACAGGGCACCTACGAGCAGTACTTC.

The chain couples TRBV7-9 to TRBJ2-2; 13 nucleotides agree with TRBD2. V lost 5 bases, J lost 8 bases, and 8 bases stayed unmatched. From germline, CDR1 is SEHNR and CDR2 FQNEAQ (reference sequence). This CDR3 has 16 amino acids. CDR3 sequence reads: CASSPTSGRASGELFF. The CDR3 region has the DNA TGTGCCAGCAGCCCTACTAGCGGGAGGGCCTCGGGGGAGCTGTTTTTT.

The chain employs TRBV11-3 and TRBJ2-2; D uncertain. The CDR3 has 14 residues. Germline values: CDR1 SGHNT, CDR2 YENEEA. Trimming pared 8 bases from V and 5 bases from J, leaving 15 bases between. In nucleotides, the CDR3 is TGTGCCAGCGAGGCGTCCGGAAGGACCGGGGAGCTGTTTTTT. Its protein product is CASEASGRTGELFF.

The V call is TRBV30, the J call TRBJ2-5, with 8 bases lining up with TRBD2. The germline V gene has CDR1 GTSNPN and CDR2 SVGIG (reference sequence). V lost 4 bases to trimming and J lost 1 base; unmatched junction nucleotides: 2. This CDR3 spans 13 amino acids. Here the CDR3 DNA reads TGTGCCTGGAACGGACTAGCCCAAGAGACCCAGTACTTC. Protein: CAWNGLAQETQYF.

The chain carries TRBV7-8 and TRBJ2-2, with 11 bases identical to TRBD2. This CDR3 spans 17 amino acids. CDR1 is SGHVS and CDR2 is FQNEAQ in the germline V gene. Trimming at V came to 1 base and at J to 4 bases, leaving 5 bases not matched to a gene. This chain's CDR3 is CASSLVGTSGSTGELFF. In DNA form, the CDR3 reads TGTGCCAGCAGCTTAGTTGGGACTAGCGGTTCCACCGGGGAGCTGTTTTTT.

V is TRBV30 and J is TRBJ2-3; tentatively, D is TRBD2 (6 bases). From germline, CDR1 is GTSNPN and CDR2 SVGIG (reference sequence). V gave up 3 bases and J gave up 4 bases, with 11 bases separating them. This CDR3 comprises 13 residues. The CDR3 sequence: CAWSGRGPDTQYF. The CDR3 bases are TGTGCCTGGAGCGGGAGAGGGCCAGATACGCAGTATTTT.

V usage is TRBV5-4 and J usage is TRBJ2-5; a weak D match, TRBD1 (5 bases). Per the germline V gene, CDR1 is SGHNT and CDR2 is YYREEE (reference sequence). Trimming pared 0 bases from V and 5 bases from J, leaving 14 bases between. CDR3 size: 15 residues. The CDR3, as DNA: TGTGCCAGCAGCTTGGGGGGCGGCCCAGGGGAGACCCAGTACTTC. It encodes CASSLGGGPGETQYF. Combining the CDR3 with reference TRBV5-4 and TRBJ2-5 gives the whole variable domain ETGVTQSPTHLIKTRGQQVTLRCSSQSGHNTVSWYQQALGQGPQFIFQYYREEENGRGNFPPRFSGLQFPNYSSELNVNALELDDSALYLCASSLGGGPGETQYFGPGTRLLVL.

The rearrangement uses TRBV4-1 and TRBJ2-3, with 9 bases aligning to TRBD2. The germline gives CDR1 MGHRA, CDR2 YSYEKL. This CDR3 is built from 15 residues. The V segment lost 4 bases and the J segment 5 bases; nucleotides outside the gene matches: 7. CDR3 loop: CASSLRLAELDTQYF. CDR3 coding DNA: TGCGCCAGCAGCCTACGACTAGCGGAACTAGATACGCAGTATTTT.

The chain uses TRBV27 and TRBJ2-1; 8 positions agree with TRBD2. The CDR3 covers 15 residues. Unmatched junction bases numbered 7, after V lost 3 bases and J lost 6 bases. Germline V gene sequence: CDR1 MNHEY, CDR2 SMNVEV (reference sequence). The DNA for the CDR3 is TGTGCCAGCAGTTTTTCCGCTAGCGGGTCCAATGAGCAGTTCTTC. Amino acids: CASSFSASGSNEQFF.

This clone was observed a single time. This chain uses TRBV18 with TRBJ1-1, with 7 positions matching TRBD1. Germline-derived CDR1 and CDR2 are KGHSH and LQKENI. The CDR3 consists of 15 residues. Trimming cost V 3 bases and J 11 bases; bases outside gene matches: 15. CDR3 DNA sequence: TGTGCCAGCTCACCGGCCAAGGGGGCTCCCCATGGGGCTTTCTTT. Its protein is CASSPAKGAPHGAFF.

Regarding this clone: The identical CDR3 is also encoded by other nucleotide sequences in the sample. The gene calls are TRBV19 and TRBJ1-1, with a weak D call TRBD1 (5 bases). V was trimmed by 3 bases and J by 2 bases, leaving 7 bases between them. Germline lookup yields CDR1 LNHDA and CDR2 SQIVND (reference sequence). The CDR3 length is 13 residues. The CDR3 DNA reads TGTGCCAGTAGTATTAGGGGAAACACTGAAGCTTTCTTT. Residues: CASSIRGNTEAFF.

The gene calls are TRBV7-9 and TRBJ1-1; 7 bases are shared with TRBD1. Germline V gene lookup returns CDR1 SEHNR and CDR2 FQNEAQ (reference sequence). The CDR3 runs to 13 residues. Germline trimming cut 2 bases from V and 14 bases from J; bases unmatched to any gene: 11. The CDR3 nucleotides read TGTGCCAGCAGCTTAAACCCGACAGGGAAAGGGTTCTTT. As protein: CASSLNPTGKGFF.

The chain uses TRBV27 and TRBJ1-5; a possible D gene is TRBD1 (5 bases). The V end was cut by 10 bases, the J end by 4 bases, with 20 bases between. This CDR3 is built from 15 residues. Germline CDR1 reads MNHEY; CDR2 reads SMNVEV (reference sequence). The CDR3 protein is CATRGGEVSNQPQHF. CDR3 nucleotides: TGTGCCACCCGGGGAGGGGAAGTTAGTAATCAGCCCCAGCATTTT.

A few counts support this clone. This chain joins TRBV12-5 and TRBJ2-5, with 7 bases identical to TRBD2. The germline V gene encodes CDR1 LGHNT and CDR2 FRNRAP. CDR3 length: 14 amino acids. V lost 1 base and J lost 5; bases outside the gene matches: 4. The CDR3 bases are TGTGCTAGTGGTTTGGGAGCGGGATCGGAGACCCAGTACTTC. The encoded protein is CASGLGAGSETQYF.

The chain couples TRBV4-1 to TRBJ2-1; TRBD2 matches 8 bases. CDR1 and CDR2 (germline): MGHRA, YSYEKL. There are 16 residues in the CDR3. Trimming cost V 4 bases and J 10 bases; bases outside gene matches: 15. In DNA form, the CDR3 reads TGCGCCAGCAGCCCACCACTAGCGGCCCTTACGGGGGAGCAGTTCTTC. It translates to CASSPPLAALTGEQFF.

This rearrangement joins TRBV7-8 to TRBJ2-7; 9 nucleotides line up with TRBD2. In germline, CDR1 is SGHVS, CDR2 FQNEAQ. The CDR3 covers 14 residues. The ends lost 1 base at V and 5 bases at J; junction bases unmatched: 3. CDR3 amino acids: CASSLGGRADEQYF. The CDR3 DNA follows: TGTGCCAGCAGCTTAGGCGGGAGGGCGGACGAGCAGTACTTC. Combining the CDR3 with reference TRBV7-8 and TRBJ2-7 gives the whole variable domain GAGVSQSPRYKVAKRGQDVALRCDPISGHVSLFWYQQALGQGPEFLTYFQNEAQLDKSGLPSDRFFAERPEGSVSTLKIQRTQQEDSAVYLCASSLGGRADEQYFGPGTRLTVT.

The V gene is TRBV5-1, the J gene TRBJ1-2; 7 bases are a match to TRBD1. With 0 bases clipped from V and 5 bases from J, the junction kept 4 bases outside the gene matches. This CDR3 comprises 14 residues. In germline, CDR1 is SGHRS, CDR2 YFSETQ. The CDR3 sequence is CASSLDGQVYGYTF. Here the CDR3 DNA reads TGCGCCAGCAGCTTGGATGGACAGGTGTATGGCTACACCTTC.

The chain links TRBV19 to TRBJ2-1; 9 positions agree with TRBD2. This CDR3 is built from 13 residues. CDR1 and CDR2 (germline): LNHDA, SQIVND (reference sequence). V shed 5 bases, J shed 13 bases, and the junction held 9 bases outside the gene matches. The CDR3 spells CASSLREGPLQFF. The CDR3 DNA reads as TGTGCCAGTAGTCTGCGGGAGGGCCCTCTCCAGTTCTTC. Looking up the rest from reference TRBV19 and TRBJ2-1 gives the full variable domain: DGGITQSPKYLFRKEGQNVTLSCEQNLNHDAMYWYRQDPGQGLRLIYYSQIVNDFQKGDIAEGYSVSREKKESFPLTVTSAQKNPTAFYLCASSLREGPLQFFGPGTRLTVL.

This chain links TRBV10-3 with TRBJ2-5; possible D gene TRBD1, 5 bases. With 3 bases removed from V and 11 bases from J, the gap between germline ends came to 13 bases. Per germline, CDR1 ENHRY and CDR2 SYGVKD. The CDR3 runs to 12 residues. Here the CDR3 reads CAISDLDSRQYF. The CDR3 coding sequence is TGTGCCATCAGTGACCTTGACAGCCGTCAGTACTTC.

This rearrangement joins TRBV6-5 to TRBJ1-6; D gene uncertain. Germline CDR1 is MNHEY and CDR2 is SVGAGI. The CDR3 totals 13 residues. Trimming pared 2 bases from V and 8 bases from J, leaving 7 bases between. Here the CDR3 DNA reads TGTGCCAGCAGTTACGAGGGAGATTCACCCCTCCACTTT. It specifies CASSYEGDSPLHF.

CDR3 sequence: CASSLSSIPSGEQYF. Written as DNA, the CDR3 is TGTGCCAGCAGCTTATCTAGTATCCCTTCGGGCGAGCAGTACTTC. J is TRBJ2-7 and V is TRBV7-8; no definite D call. This CDR3 region has 15 residues. Trimming shortened V by 2 bases and J by 6 bases, and 17 bases separated the two germline ends. Germline loops: CDR1 SGHVS, CDR2 FQNEAQ.

The chain couples TRBV5-1 to TRBJ1-2; 9 nucleotides line up with TRBD1. CDR3 size: 15 residues. CDR1 is SGHRS and CDR2 is YFSETQ in the germline V gene. V dropped 1 base and J dropped 8; count of bases not matched to a gene: 9. CDR3 region: CASSLLTGTGRGYTF. The CDR3 bases are TGCGCCAGCAGCTTGCTAACGGGGACAGGGCGAGGCTACACCTTC.

V and J are TRBV6-1 and TRBJ1-5; D remains ambiguous. From germline, CDR1 is MNHNS and CDR2 SASEGT. V was trimmed by 2 bases and J by 1 base, leaving 9 bases between them. This CDR3 comprises 15 residues. The CDR3 loop reads CASSEQQSSNQPQHF. DNA of the CDR3: TGTGCCAGCAGTGAACAACAGTCCAGCAATCAGCCCCAGCATTTT.

J is TRBJ2-1 and V is TRBV7-8; the D is unclear. In germline, CDR1 is SGHVS, CDR2 FQNEAQ. The CDR3 is 14 amino acids. The germline V and J ends were trimmed by 2 bases and 6 bases, with 11 bases remaining between them. The CDR3: CASSLTPGFNEQFF. The CDR3 DNA reads as TGTGCCAGCAGCTTAACCCCAGGATTCAATGAGCAGTTCTTC.

The rearrangement links TRBV5-6 to TRBJ2-7; possible D gene TRBD2, 5 bases. The CDR3 totals 14 residues. Trimming stripped 4 bases from V and 0 bases from J, with 11 bases between. Germline CDR1 reads SGHDT; CDR2 reads YYEEEE. The CDR3 sequence: CASSPGLNSYEQYF. DNA for the CDR3: TGTGCCAGCAGCCCCGGACTGAACTCCTACGAGCAGTACTTC.